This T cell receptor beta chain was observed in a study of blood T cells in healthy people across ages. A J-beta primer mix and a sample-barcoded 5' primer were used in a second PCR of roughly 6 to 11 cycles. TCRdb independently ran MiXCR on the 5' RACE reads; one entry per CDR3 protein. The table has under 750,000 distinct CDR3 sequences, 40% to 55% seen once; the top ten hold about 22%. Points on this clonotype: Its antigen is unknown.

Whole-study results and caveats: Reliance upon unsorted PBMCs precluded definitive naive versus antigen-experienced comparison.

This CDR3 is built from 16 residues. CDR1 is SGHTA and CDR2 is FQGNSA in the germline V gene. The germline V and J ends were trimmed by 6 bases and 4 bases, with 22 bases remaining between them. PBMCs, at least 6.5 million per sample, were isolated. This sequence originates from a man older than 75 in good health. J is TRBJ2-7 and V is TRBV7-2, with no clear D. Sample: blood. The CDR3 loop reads CASSYSADAPGYEQYF. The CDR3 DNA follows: TGTGCCAGCAGTTATTCCGCAGATGCACCCGGATACGAGCAGTACTTC.